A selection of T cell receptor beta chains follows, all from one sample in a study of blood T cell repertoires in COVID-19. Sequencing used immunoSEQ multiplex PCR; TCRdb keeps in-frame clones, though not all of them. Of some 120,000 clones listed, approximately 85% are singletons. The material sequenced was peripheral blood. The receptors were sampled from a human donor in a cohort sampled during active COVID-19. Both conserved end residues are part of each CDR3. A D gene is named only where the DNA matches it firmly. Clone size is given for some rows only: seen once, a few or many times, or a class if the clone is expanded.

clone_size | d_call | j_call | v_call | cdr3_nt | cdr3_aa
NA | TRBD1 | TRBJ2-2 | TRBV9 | TGTGCCAGCAGCGGCCCAGGGGGCGTAAATTCCGGGGAGCTGTTTTTT | CASSGPGGVNSGELFF
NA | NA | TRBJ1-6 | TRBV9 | TGTGCCAGCAGCGTAGAAGGTCCACGGGTTTCACCCCTCCACTTT | CASSVEGPRVSPLHF
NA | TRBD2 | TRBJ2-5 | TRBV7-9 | TGTGCCAGCAGCGCCCACCTGCGGGAGTACCAAGAGACCCAGTACTTC | CASSAHLREYQETQYF
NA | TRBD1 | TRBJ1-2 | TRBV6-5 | TGTGCCAGCAGCAGGGGACAGGGTCTTGGCTACACCTTC | CASSRGQGLGYTF
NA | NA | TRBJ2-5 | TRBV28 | TGTGCCAGCAGTTCGAATCAAAACGGGTACTTC | CASSSNQNGYF
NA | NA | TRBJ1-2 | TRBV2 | TGTGCCAGCAAGGCAGGGAACTATGGCTACACCTTC | CASKAGNYGYTF
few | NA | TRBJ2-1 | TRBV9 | TGTGCCAGCAGCGTCGGCGGGGATCCCTACACTGAGCAGTTCTTC | CASSVGGDPYTEQFF
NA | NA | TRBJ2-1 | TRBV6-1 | TGTGCCAGCAGTGAATTGGCATACAATGAGCAGTTCTTC | CASSELAYNEQFF
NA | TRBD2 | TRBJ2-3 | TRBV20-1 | TGCAGTGCTAGTTTATCGGGAGGGGTCGATACGCAGTATTTT | CSASLSGGVDTQYF
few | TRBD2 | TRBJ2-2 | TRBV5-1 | TGCGCCAGCAGCTGGACCGGGACTAGCGGGACCGGGGAGCTGTTTTTT | CASSWTGTSGTGELFF
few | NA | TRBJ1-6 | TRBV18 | TGTGCCAGCTCCCCCGGGGGGGGAAATTCACCCCTCCACTTT | CASSPGGGNSPLHF
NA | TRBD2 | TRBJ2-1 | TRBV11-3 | TGTGCCAGCAGCTCCGCTGGACTAGCGGGTGGGAATGAGCAGTTCTTC | CASSSAGLAGGNEQFF
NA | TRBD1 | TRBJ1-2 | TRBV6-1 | TGTGCCAGCAGTGAAACCTACCCCGGGACAGGGGGCTACACCTTC | CASSETYPGTGGYTF
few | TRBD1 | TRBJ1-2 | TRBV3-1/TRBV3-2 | TGTGCCAGCAGCCCGGGACAGACGGGTGGCTACACCTTC | CASSPGQTGGYTF
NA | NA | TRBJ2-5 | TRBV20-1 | TGCAGTGCTAGTCGCCCCCAGGGGACCCAGTACTTC | CSASRPQGTQYF
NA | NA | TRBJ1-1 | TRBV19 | TGTGCCAGTAGTAGTCTTCCCCCCGGCACTGAAGCTTTCTTT | CASSSLPPGTEAFF
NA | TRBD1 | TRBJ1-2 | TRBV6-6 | TGTGCCAGCAGGACTGACAGGGTGACTAACTATGGCTACACCTTC | CASRTDRVTNYGYTF
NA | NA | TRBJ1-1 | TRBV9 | TGTGCCAGCAGCGTTGGGACACAGCAGAACACTGAAGCTTTCTTT | CASSVGTQQNTEAFF